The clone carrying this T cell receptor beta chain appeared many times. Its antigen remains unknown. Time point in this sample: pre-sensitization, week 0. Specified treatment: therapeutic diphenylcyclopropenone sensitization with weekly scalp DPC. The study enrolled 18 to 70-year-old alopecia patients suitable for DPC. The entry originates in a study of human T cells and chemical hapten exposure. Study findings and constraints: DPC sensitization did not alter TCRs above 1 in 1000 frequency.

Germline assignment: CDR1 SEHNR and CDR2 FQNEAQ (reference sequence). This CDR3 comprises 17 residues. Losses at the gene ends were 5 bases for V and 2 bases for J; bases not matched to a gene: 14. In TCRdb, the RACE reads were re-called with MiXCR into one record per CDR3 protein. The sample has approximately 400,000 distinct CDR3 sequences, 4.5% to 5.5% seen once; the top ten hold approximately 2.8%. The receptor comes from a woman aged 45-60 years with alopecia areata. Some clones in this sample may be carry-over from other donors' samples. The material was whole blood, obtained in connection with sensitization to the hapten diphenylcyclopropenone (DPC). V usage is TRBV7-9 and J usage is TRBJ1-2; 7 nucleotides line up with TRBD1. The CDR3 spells CASSTATQDRANYGYTF. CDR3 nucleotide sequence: TGTGCCAGCAGCACAGCCACCCAAGACAGGGCAAACTATGGCTACACCTTC.